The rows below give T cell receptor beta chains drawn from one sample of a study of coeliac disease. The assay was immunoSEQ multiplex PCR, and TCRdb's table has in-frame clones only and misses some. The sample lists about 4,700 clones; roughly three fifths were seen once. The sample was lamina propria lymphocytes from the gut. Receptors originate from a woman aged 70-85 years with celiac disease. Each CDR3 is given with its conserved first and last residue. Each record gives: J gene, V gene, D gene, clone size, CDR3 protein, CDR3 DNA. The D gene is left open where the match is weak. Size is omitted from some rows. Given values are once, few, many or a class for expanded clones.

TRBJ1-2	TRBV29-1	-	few	CSVELWTASNYGYTF	TGCAGCGTTGAGCTTTGGACTGCTTCTAACTATGGCTACACCTTC
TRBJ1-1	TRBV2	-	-	CASSDTVTVNTEAFF	TGTGCCAGCAGTGACACCGTGACAGTCAACACTGAAGCTTTCTTT
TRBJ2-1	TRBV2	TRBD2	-	CASSLSGGAFNEQFF	TGTGCCAGCAGTTTAAGCGGGGGGGCCTTCAATGAGCAGTTCTTC
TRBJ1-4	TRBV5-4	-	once	CASSLERGAGVEKLFF	TGTGCCAGCAGCTTGGAGCGGGGCGCGGGAGTTGAAAAACTGTTTTTT
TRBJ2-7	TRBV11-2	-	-	CASSLSASSYGQYF	TGTGCCAGCAGCTTAAGTGCAAGCTCCTACGGGCAGTACTTC
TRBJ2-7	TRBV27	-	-	CASSFSDISYEQYF	TGTGCCAGCAGTTTTTCGGACATTTCCTACGAGCAGTACTTC
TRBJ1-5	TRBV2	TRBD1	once	CASSTGTEGQPQHF	TGTGCCAGCAGTACCGGGACAGAGGGTCAGCCCCAGCATTTT
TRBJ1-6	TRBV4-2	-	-	CASSQGFPDNSPLHF	TGTGCCAGCAGCCAAGGTTTCCCAGATAATTCACCCCTCCACTTT
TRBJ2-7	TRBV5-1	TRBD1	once	CASSLGGDRVFEQYF	TGCGCCAGCAGCTTGGGAGGGGACAGGGTCTTCGAGCAGTACTTC
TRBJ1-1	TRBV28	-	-	CASSPYSTEAFF	TGTGCCAGCAGTCCGTACTCCACTGAAGCTTTCTTT
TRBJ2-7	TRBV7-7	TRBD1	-	CASSPGTGVYEQYF	TGTGCCAGCAGCCCCGGGACAGGGGTATACGAGCAGTACTTC
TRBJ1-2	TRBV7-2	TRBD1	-	CASSFGQGYGYTF	TGTGCCAGCAGCTTTGGACAGGGCTATGGCTACACCTTC
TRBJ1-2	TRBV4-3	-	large	CASSQDSSNYGYTF	TGCGCCAGCAGCCAGGACAGTTCCAACTATGGCTACACCTTC
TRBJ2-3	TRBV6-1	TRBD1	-	CASSALKGTGESTDTQYF	TGTGCCAGCAGTGCCCTTAAGGGGACAGGAGAAAGCACAGATACGCAGTATTTT
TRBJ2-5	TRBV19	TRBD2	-	CASSIVGGDQYF	TGTGCCAGTAGTATAGTGGGGGGGGACCAGTACTTC
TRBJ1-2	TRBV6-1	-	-	CASQDSNYGYTF	TGTGCCAGCCAGGACAGTAACTATGGCTACACCTTC
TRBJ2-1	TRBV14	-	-	CASSPDSMGYNEQFF	TGTGCCAGCAGCCCCGACAGTATGGGGTACAATGAGCAGTTCTTC
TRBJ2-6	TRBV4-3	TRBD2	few	CASSQVLFFRGAGANVLTF	TGCGCCAGCAGCCAAGTTTTATTTTTTCGGGGGGCTGGGGCCAACGTCCTGACTTTC
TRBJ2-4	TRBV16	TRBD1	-	CASSQSPGQLAKNIQYF	TGTGCCAGCAGCCAATCACCGGGACAGCTAGCCAAAAACATTCAGTACTTC
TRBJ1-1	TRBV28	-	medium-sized	CASSLSRASTEAFF	TGTGCCAGCAGTTTGTCCAGGGCGAGCACTGAAGCTTTCTTT
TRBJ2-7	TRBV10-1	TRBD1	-	CASSVGQGSAQYF	TGCGCCAGCAGTGTGGGACAGGGGTCGGCGCAGTACTTC
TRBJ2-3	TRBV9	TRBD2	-	CASSTGDYTDTQYF	TGTGCCAGCAGCACCGGGGACTACACAGATACGCAGTATTTT